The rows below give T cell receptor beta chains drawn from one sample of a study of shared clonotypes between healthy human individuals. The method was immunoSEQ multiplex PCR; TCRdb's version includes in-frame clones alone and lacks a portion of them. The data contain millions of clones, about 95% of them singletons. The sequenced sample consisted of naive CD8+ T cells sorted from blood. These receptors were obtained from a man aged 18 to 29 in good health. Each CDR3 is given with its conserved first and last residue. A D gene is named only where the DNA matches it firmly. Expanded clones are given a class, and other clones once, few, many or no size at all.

CDR3: CASSQGWESYTF
DNA: TGCGCCAGCAGCCAAGGATGGGAAAGCTACACCTTC
J: TRBJ1-2
V: TRBV4-1
D: -
size: -

CDR3: CASSLVVSGGANEQFF
DNA: TGTGCCAGCAGCTTAGTGGTTAGCGGGGGGGCGAATGAGCAGTTCTTC
J: TRBJ2-1
V: TRBV7-6
D: TRBD2
size: once

CDR3: CASSLGRGPSYEQYF
DNA: TGTGCCAGCAGCTTGGGGAGGGGGCCCTCCTACGAGCAGTACTTC
J: TRBJ2-7
V: TRBV7-9
D: -
size: -

CDR3: CASSYSRGRYNEQFF
DNA: TGTGCCAGCAGTTACTCAAGGGGACGCTACAATGAGCAGTTCTTC
J: TRBJ2-1
V: TRBV6-5
D: -
size: -

CDR3: CASSLSPQSYEQYF
DNA: TGTGCCAGCAGCTTGAGTCCGCAATCCTACGAGCAGTACTTC
J: TRBJ2-7
V: TRBV5-5
D: -
size: -

CDR3: CASSTYRGSETQYF
DNA: TGTGCCAGCAGTACCTACAGGGGCTCGGAGACCCAGTACTTC
J: TRBJ2-5
V: TRBV27
D: TRBD1
size: -

CDR3: CASSQAWDTEAFF
DNA: TGCGCCAGCAGCCAAGCCTGGGACACTGAAGCTTTCTTT
J: TRBJ1-1
V: TRBV4-3
D: -
size: -

CDR3: CASSLSSGSGSTDTQYF
DNA: TGTGCCAGCAGCTTATCCTCAGGTAGCGGGAGCACAGATACGCAGTATTTT
J: TRBJ2-3
V: TRBV11-2
D: TRBD2
size: -

CDR3: CASSSAGVQETQYF
DNA: TGTGCCAGCAGCTCTGCGGGGGTACAAGAGACCCAGTACTTC
J: TRBJ2-5
V: TRBV11-1
D: TRBD2
size: -

CDR3: CASSPHEGREQYF
DNA: TGTGCCAGCAGTCCCCACGAGGGGAGGGAGCAGTACTTC
J: TRBJ2-7
V: TRBV27
D: -
size: -

CDR3: CASSFLGQGDTDTQYF
DNA: TGTGCCAGCAGTTTCCTCGGACAGGGAGACACAGATACGCAGTATTTT
J: TRBJ2-3
V: TRBV27
D: TRBD1
size: -

CDR3: CASSDTIDEQYF
DNA: TGTGCCAGTAGTGACACTATCGACGAGCAGTACTTC
J: TRBJ2-7
V: TRBV19
D: -
size: -

CDR3: CASSLGAEETQYF
DNA: TGTGCCAGCAGCTTAGGGGCAGAAGAGACCCAGTACTTC
J: TRBJ2-5
V: TRBV13
D: -
size: -

CDR3: CASSVNRAEGSGGYTF
DNA: TGTGCCAGCAGCGTAAACCGGGCCGAGGGTTCGGGTGGCTACACCTTC
J: TRBJ1-2
V: TRBV9
D: -
size: -

CDR3: CASGLEGWLAKNIQYF
DNA: TGTGCTAGTGGTTTGGAAGGGTGGTTAGCCAAAAACATTCAGTACTTC
J: TRBJ2-4
V: TRBV12-5
D: -
size: -

CDR3: CASSLGYEQYF
DNA: TGTGCCAGCAGTTTAGGATACGAGCAGTACTTC
J: TRBJ2-7
V: TRBV28
D: -
size: few

CDR3: CASSLARREDYGYTF
DNA: TGTGCCAGCAGCTTGGCCCGCAGGGAAGACTATGGCTACACCTTC
J: TRBJ1-2
V: TRBV5-6
D: -
size: -

CDR3: CAWSNNEQFF
DNA: TGTGCCTGGTCAAACAATGAGCAGTTCTTC
J: TRBJ2-1
V: TRBV30
D: -
size: -

CDR3: CASSYSFRDLDIEQYF
DNA: TGTGCCAGCAGTTACTCCTTCCGGGACCTGGATATCGAGCAGTACTTC
J: TRBJ2-7
V: TRBV6-5
D: -
size: once

CDR3: CASSVVLAGSIEQYF
DNA: TGTGCCAGCAGCGTAGTTTTGGCAGGGAGTATAGAGCAGTACTTC
J: TRBJ2-7
V: TRBV25-1
D: -
size: -

CDR3: CASSFQGDEQYF
DNA: TGTGCCAGCAGCTTCCAGGGAGACGAGCAGTACTTC
J: TRBJ2-7
V: TRBV7-9
D: -
size: -

CDR3: CASSFATDYQPQHF
DNA: TGTGCCAGCAGTTTCGCGACAGACTATCAGCCCCAGCATTTT
J: TRBJ1-5
V: TRBV27
D: -
size: -

CDR3: CASRHYTGGNTGELFF
DNA: TGTGCCAGCAGGCATTATACAGGGGGGAACACCGGGGAGCTGTTTTTT
J: TRBJ2-2
V: TRBV28
D: TRBD1
size: -

CDR3: CASSRGLYNEQFF
DNA: TGTGCCAGCAGCCGGGGACTGTACAATGAGCAGTTCTTC
J: TRBJ2-1
V: TRBV14
D: -
size: -

CDR3: CASSKGLGSEQFF
DNA: TGTGCCAGCAGCAAGGGACTTGGGAGTGAGCAGTTCTTC
J: TRBJ2-1
V: TRBV5-4
D: -
size: -

CDR3: CAWGLYGGTGELFF
DNA: TGTGCCTGGGGCCTTTATGGCGGGACCGGGGAGCTGTTTTTT
J: TRBJ2-2
V: TRBV30
D: -
size: -

CDR3: CAWSVLGNTEAFF
DNA: TGTGCCTGGAGTGTACTAGGGAACACTGAAGCTTTCTTT
J: TRBJ1-1
V: TRBV30
D: -
size: -

CDR3: CASSPARAGTDTQYF
DNA: TGCGCCAGCAGCCCCGCAAGGGCTGGGACAGATACGCAGTATTTT
J: TRBJ2-3
V: TRBV5-1
D: -
size: -

CDR3: CASSESFGGGYGTDTQYF
DNA: TGTGCCAGCAGTGAATCCTTCGGCGGGGGGTACGGCACAGATACGCAGTATTTT
J: TRBJ2-3
V: TRBV6-1
D: TRBD2
size: once